These 4 T cell receptor beta chains were sequenced from one sample in a study of T cell changes during pregnancy in multiple sclerosis. Libraries were prepared by immunoSEQ multiplex PCR; TCRdb keeps only in-frame clonotypes and omits some of them. This sample yields 35,000 to 50,000 clones, of which around 90% are seen a single time; roughly 0.61% belongs to the top ten. Specimen: CD4+ T cells from peripheral blood mononuclear cells, collected in the first trimester of pregnancy. Every receptor here comes from a female donor with multiple sclerosis, enrolled in a pregnancy study.

The chain employs TRBV5-6 and TRBJ1-2, with 10 bases lining up with TRBD1. Unmatched junction bases numbered 9, after V lost 4 bases and J lost 3 bases. The CDR3 loop spans 16 amino acids. Germline CDR1 SGHDT, CDR2 YYEEEE. This CDR3 is CASSTTGGRDDYGYTF. The CDR3 DNA sequence: TGTGCCAGCAGCACGACAGGGGGCAGAGATGACTATGGCTACACCTTC.

The chain couples TRBV7-8 to TRBJ2-3, with 11 bases fitting TRBD2. Trimming cost V 4 bases and J 4 bases; bases outside gene matches: 7. From germline, CDR1 is SGHVS and CDR2 FQNEAQ. CDR3 length: 16 residues. The CDR3 loop is CASSSRLAGTSDTQYF. In nucleotides, the CDR3 is TGTGCCAGCAGCTCTCGACTAGCGGGAACTTCAGATACGCAGTATTTT.

The rearrangement joins TRBV27 to TRBJ1-3; no clear D gene. The CDR3 runs 13 residues. Trimming pared 4 bases from V and 0 bases from J, leaving 4 bases between. Germline values: CDR1 MNHEY, CDR2 SMNVEV (reference sequence). The CDR3 protein is CASSSRSGNTIYF. As DNA, the CDR3 is TGTGCCAGCAGTTCTCGCTCTGGAAACACCATATATTTT.

The chain is built from TRBV7-9 and TRBJ2-1; D possibly corresponds to TRBD2 (5 bases). The CDR3 runs 14 residues. In germline, CDR1 is SEHNR, CDR2 FQNEAQ (reference sequence). V shed 2 bases and J shed 6 bases, with 11 bases lying between them. The CDR3 coding sequence is TGTGCCAGCAGCTTAAGAGGGCAGCGCAATGAGCAGTTCTTC. Protein: CASSLRGQRNEQFF. Drawing the rest from reference TRBV7-9 and TRBJ2-1, the complete variable domain is DTGVSQNPRHKITKRGQNVTFRCDPISEHNRLYWYRQTLGQGPEFLTYFQNEAQLEKSRLLSDRFSAERPKGSFSTLEIQRTEQGDSAMYLCASSLRGQRNEQFFGPGTRLTVL.